This TCR beta chain was found in a study of Graves' ophthalmopathy and Graves' hyperthyroidism. Beta-chain TCR CDR3 regions were amplified from RNA transcripts. An initial RT-PCR round employing HTBI primers preceded a second-round multiplex PCR. TCRdb ran MiXCR on the multiplex PCR reads and lists one entry per CDR3 protein. The data show about 1.1 million distinct CDR3 sequences, less than 45% seen once. Study-level points and caveats: With approximately 88% sensitivity and around 81% specificity, a 13-signature model separated ophthalmopathy from stable hyperthyroidism.

This CDR3 has 14 amino acids. The germline gives CDR1 ENHRY, CDR2 SYGVKD. This clonotype was observed a few times. Its specificity is not known. This clone may be a read error of a much larger clone one base away. The receptor comes from an adult man with Graves' hyperthyroidism. Sequenced material: peripheral blood or thyroid tissue (not recorded which). The chain couples TRBV10-3 to TRBJ2-5; TRBD2 might be the D (6 bases). CDR3 amino acids: CAISEMGGKETQHF. The CDR3 nucleotides read TGTGCCATCAGTGAGATGGGCGGGAAAGAGACCCAGCACTTC.